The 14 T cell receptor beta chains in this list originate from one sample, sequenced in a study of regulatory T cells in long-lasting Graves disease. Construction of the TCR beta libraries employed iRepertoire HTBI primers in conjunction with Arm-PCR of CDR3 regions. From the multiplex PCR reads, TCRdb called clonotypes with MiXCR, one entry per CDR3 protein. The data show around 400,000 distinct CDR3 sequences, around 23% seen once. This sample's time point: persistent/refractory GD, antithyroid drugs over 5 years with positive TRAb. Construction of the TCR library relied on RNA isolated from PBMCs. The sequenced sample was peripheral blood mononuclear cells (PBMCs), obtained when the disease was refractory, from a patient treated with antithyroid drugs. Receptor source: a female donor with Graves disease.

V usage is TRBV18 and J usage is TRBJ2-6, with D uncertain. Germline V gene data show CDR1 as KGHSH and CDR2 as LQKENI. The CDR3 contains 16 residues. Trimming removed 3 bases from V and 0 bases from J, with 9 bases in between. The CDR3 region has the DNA TGTGCCAGCTCACCCAATGTTAACTCTGGGGCCAACGTCCTGACTTTC. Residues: CASSPNVNSGANVLTF.

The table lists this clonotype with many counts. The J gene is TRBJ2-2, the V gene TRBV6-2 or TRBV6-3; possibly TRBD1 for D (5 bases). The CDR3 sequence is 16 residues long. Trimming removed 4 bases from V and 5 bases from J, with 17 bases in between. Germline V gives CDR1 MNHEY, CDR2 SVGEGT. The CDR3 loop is CASSSWTWGRTGELFF. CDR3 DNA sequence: TGTGCCAGCAGTTCCTGGACATGGGGTAGGACCGGGGAGCTGTTTTTT.

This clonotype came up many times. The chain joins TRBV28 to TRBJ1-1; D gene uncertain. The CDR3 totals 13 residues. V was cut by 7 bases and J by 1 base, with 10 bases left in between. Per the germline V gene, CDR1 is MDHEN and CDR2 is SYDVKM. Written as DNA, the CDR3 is TGTGCCAGCATGGAGGTGGGGAACACTGAAGCTTTCTTT. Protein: CASMEVGNTEAFF.

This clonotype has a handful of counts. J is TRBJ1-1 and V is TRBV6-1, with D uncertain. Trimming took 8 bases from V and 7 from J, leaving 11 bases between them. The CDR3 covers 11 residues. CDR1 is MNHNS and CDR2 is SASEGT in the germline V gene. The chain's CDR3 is CASFGVVEAFF. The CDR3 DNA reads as TGTGCCAGCTTCGGGGTGGTTGAAGCTTTCTTT.

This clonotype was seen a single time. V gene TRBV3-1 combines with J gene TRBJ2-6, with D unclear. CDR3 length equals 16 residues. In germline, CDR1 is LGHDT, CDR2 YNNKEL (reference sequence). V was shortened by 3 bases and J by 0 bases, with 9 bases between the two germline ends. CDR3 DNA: TGTGCCAGCAGCCAGTTTAGGTCCTCTGGGGCCAACGTCCTGACTTTC. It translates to CASSQFRSSGANVLTF.

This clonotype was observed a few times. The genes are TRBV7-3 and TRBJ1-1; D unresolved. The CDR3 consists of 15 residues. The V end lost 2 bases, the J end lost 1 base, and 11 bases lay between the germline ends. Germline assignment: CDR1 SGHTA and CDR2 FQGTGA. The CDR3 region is CASSLGSESNTEAFF. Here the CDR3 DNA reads TGTGCCAGCAGCTTAGGGTCGGAATCGAACACTGAAGCTTTCTTT.

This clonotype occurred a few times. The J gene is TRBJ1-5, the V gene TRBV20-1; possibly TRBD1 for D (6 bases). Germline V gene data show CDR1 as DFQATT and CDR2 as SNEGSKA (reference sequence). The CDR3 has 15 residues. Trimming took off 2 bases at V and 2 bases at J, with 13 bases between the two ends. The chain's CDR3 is CSARRPGVGNQPQHF. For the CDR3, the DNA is TGCAGTGCTAGACGGCCAGGGGTGGGCAATCAGCCCCAGCATTTT.

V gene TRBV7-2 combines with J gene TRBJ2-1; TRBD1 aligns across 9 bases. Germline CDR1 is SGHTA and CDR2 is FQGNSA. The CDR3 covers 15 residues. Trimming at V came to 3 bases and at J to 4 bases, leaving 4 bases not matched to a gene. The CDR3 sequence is CASSFGQGKYNEQFF. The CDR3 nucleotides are TGTGCCAGCAGCTTTGGACAGGGGAAATACAATGAGCAGTTCTTC.

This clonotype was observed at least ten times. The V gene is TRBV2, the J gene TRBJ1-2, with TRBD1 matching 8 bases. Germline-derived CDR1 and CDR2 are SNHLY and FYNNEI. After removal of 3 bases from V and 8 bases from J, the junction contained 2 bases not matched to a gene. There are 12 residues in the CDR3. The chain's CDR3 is CASSDRGLGYTF. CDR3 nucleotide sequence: TGTGCCAGCAGTGACAGGGGGCTCGGCTACACCTTC.

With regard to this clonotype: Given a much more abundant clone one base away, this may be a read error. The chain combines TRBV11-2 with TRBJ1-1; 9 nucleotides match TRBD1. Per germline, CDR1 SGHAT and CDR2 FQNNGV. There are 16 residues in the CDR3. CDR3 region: CAGSRWDRDLPTEAFF. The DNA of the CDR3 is TGTGCCGGCAGCCGTTGGGACAGGGACTTACCCACTGAAGCTTTCTTT.

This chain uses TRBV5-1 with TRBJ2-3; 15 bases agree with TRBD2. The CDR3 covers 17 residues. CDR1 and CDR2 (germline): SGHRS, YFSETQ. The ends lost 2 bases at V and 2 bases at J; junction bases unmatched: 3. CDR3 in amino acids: CASSFGTSGRYTDTQYF. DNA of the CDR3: TGCGCCAGCAGCTTCGGGACTAGCGGGAGGTACACAGATACGCAGTATTTT.

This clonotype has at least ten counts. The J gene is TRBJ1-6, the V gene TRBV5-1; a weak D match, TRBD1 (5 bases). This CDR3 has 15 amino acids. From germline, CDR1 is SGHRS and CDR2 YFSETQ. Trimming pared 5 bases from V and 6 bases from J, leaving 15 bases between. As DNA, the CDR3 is TGCGCCAGCAGTGCCCTCGGGGACGGTAATTCACCCCTCCACTTT. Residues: CASSALGDGNSPLHF.

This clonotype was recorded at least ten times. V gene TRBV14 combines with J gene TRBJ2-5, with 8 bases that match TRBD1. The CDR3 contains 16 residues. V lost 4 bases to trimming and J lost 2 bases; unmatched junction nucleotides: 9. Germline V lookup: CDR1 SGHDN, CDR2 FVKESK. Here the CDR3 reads CASSLPSGTGQETQYF. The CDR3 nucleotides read TGTGCCAGCAGCCTCCCATCCGGGACAGGACAAGAGACCCAGTACTTC.

CDR3 sequence (DNA): TGTGCCAGCAGCCTTGTTCCGCAGATTAATTCACCCCTCCACTTT. It encodes CASSLVPQINSPLHF. The rearrangement joins TRBV11-2 to TRBJ1-6; D is unresolved. This CDR3 region has 15 residues. Trimming took 5 bases from V and 6 from J, leaving 14 bases between them. Germline CDR1 reads SGHAT; CDR2 reads FQNNGV.